This T cell receptor (beta chain) was captured in a study of cytomegalovirus exposure and HLA in healthy donors. The ends were cut back, 6 bases at V and 9 bases at J, with 15 bases in the middle. CDR3 length: 13 amino acids. Germline CDR1 reads MNHNY; CDR2 reads SVGAGI (reference sequence). Primers: 60 Vbeta forward and 13 Jbeta reverse. This table comes from immunoSEQ multiplex PCR, and its TCRdb copy is limited to in-frame clones, with some not included. Among some 120,000 clones listed, about 76% were seen once. The donors comprised healthy bone marrow donors. The sequence was obtained from a woman between 40 and 55 years old in good health and CMV-seropositive. Sequences were obtained from PBMCs. The chain recombines TRBV6-6 with TRBJ2-1; D perhaps matches TRBD2 (7 bases). This CDR3 reads CASRPAGAGEQFF. CDR3 bases: TGTGCCAGCAGACCCGCGGGGGCGGGTGAGCAGTTCTTC.